These 12 T cell receptor beta chains came from one sample sequenced in a study of T cells in Graves' hyperthyroidism and ophthalmopathy. There were TCR beta CDR3 regions amplified from RNA transcripts. Primed by the HTBI set, a first-round RT-PCR was run on the TCR CDR3. TCRdb reanalysed the multiplex PCR reads using MiXCR and keeps one entry per CDR3 protein. This repertoire shows over 350,000 distinct CDR3 sequences, about 14% found once; its top ten account for under 30%. The sequenced sample was blood. The receptor source for this set is a man in his forties or fifties with Graves' ophthalmopathy.

This clonotype has a count of ten or more. The chain is built from TRBV2 and TRBJ2-2; D uncertain. Germline-derived CDR1 and CDR2 are SNHLY and FYNNEI. V gave up 2 bases and J gave up 8 bases, with 9 bases separating them. The CDR3 loop spans 13 amino acids. The CDR3 coding sequence is TGTGCCAGCAGTGAAAGTAACGGTGGGGAGCTGTTTTTT. Its translation is CASSESNGGELFF.

About this clonotype: The missing conserved phenylalanine or tryptophan at the end of this CDR3 makes a read error likely. V usage is TRBV12-3 or TRBV12-4 and J usage is TRBJ1-5; no reliable D call. Trimming left V 1 base short and J 0 bases short, with 7 bases between. The CDR3 has 15 residues. Here the CDR3 reads CASSLETYSNQPQHS. DNA of the CDR3: TGTGCCAGCAGTTTAGAGACATATAGCAATCAGCCCCAGCATTCT.

This clonotype was observed many times. The rearrangement joins TRBV7-2 to TRBJ2-1; perhaps D is TRBD1 or TRBD2 (6 bases each). Trimming removed 4 bases at V and 0 bases at J, with 13 bases between. This CDR3 has 16 amino acids. From germline, CDR1 is SGHTA and CDR2 FQGNSA. The CDR3 is CASSSRGRRSYNEQFF. CDR3 nucleotides: TGTGCCAGCAGCTCAAGGGGGAGGCGCTCCTACAATGAGCAGTTCTTC.

This rearrangement joins TRBV7-6 to TRBJ2-1, with D possibly being TRBD1 (6 bases). CDR1 is SGHVS, CDR2 FNYEAQ, per germline. Trimming stripped 5 bases from V and 6 bases from J, with 20 bases between. The CDR3 is made up of 16 amino acids. The CDR3 is CASSVEARGAGNEQFF. For the CDR3, the DNA is TGTGCCAGCAGCGTCGAAGCCAGGGGAGCCGGCAATGAGCAGTTCTTC.

This clonotype was found many times. This chain links TRBV4-1 with TRBJ2-7; possibly TRBD2 for D (6 bases). The V and J ends lost 0 bases and 5 bases respectively, with 17 bases between them. CDR3 length equals 16 residues. CDR1 MGHRA and CDR2 YSYEKL come from the germline V gene. The CDR3 nucleotides read TGCGCCAGCAGCCAAGATCTTAGACTAGACGGCGACGAGCAGTACTTC. As protein: CASSQDLRLDGDEQYF.

For this clonotype: A read error may explain this, as a much larger clone is one base away. The chain uses TRBV29-1 and TRBJ2-5; D may be TRBD2 (5 bases). The germline V gene has CDR1 SQVTM and CDR2 ANQGSEA. This CDR3 comprises 12 residues. The CDR3 DNA is TGCGGCGTTGGCGGACTCCAAGAGACCCAGTACTTC. Amino acids: CGVGGLQETQYF.

This clonotype was seen repeatedly, ten times or more. The genes are TRBV2 and TRBJ2-4, with no clear D. V lost 2 bases and J 7 bases, leaving 6 bases between the germline ends. Germline V CDR1 and CDR2: SNHLY, FYNNEI. This CDR3 has 12 amino acids. CDR3 in DNA: TGTGCCAGCAGTGAACAAGCGAACATTCAGTACTTC. Protein product: CASSEQANIQYF.

The J gene is TRBJ1-1, the V gene TRBV19, with D tentatively TRBD1 (6 bases). The CDR3 length is 15 residues. CDR1 and CDR2 from the germline V gene are LNHDA and SQIVND (reference sequence). V was shortened by 9 bases and J by 2 bases, with 19 bases between the two germline ends. The CDR3 DNA reads TGTGCCAGCAAATCAGCCGGGACAATAAACACTGAAGCTTTCTTT. Translated: CASKSAGTINTEAFF.

This clonotype was detected many times. The genes are TRBV15 and TRBJ1-1; D not certain. V lost 0 bases and J 1 base, leaving 12 bases between the germline ends. CDR1 and CDR2 from the germline V gene are LNHNV and YYDKDF (reference sequence). There are 16 residues in the CDR3. The CDR3 loop reads CATSRDYGRRNTEAFF. CDR3 nucleotide sequence: TGTGCCACCAGCAGAGATTACGGACGTAGGAACACTGAAGCTTTCTTT. Full variable domain (outside the CDR3, taken from reference TRBV15 and TRBJ1-1): DAMVIQNPRYQVTQFGKPVTLSCSQTLNHNVMYWYQQKSSQAPKLLFHYYDKDFNNEADTPDNFQSRRPNTSFCFLDIRSPGLGDTAMYLCATSRDYGRRNTEAFFGQGTRLTVV.

There are many counts of this clonotype. The J gene is TRBJ2-7, the V gene TRBV11-1; TRBD1 agrees at 11 bases. The CDR3 runs to 15 residues. Germline lookup yields CDR1 SGHAT and CDR2 FQDESV (reference sequence). The ends lost 0 bases at V and 3 bases at J; junction bases unmatched: 1. The CDR3, as DNA: TGTGCCAGCAGCTTAGCGGGGACAGGGGGCTACGAGCAGTACTTC. This gives the protein CASSLAGTGGYEQYF. Full variable domain (remainder filled in from reference TRBV11-1 and TRBJ2-7): EAEVAQSPRYKITEKSQAVAFWCDPISGHATLYWYRQILGQGPELLVQFQDESVVDDSQLPKDRFSAERLKGVDSTLKIQPAELGDSAMYLCASSLAGTGGYEQYFGPGTRLTVT.

In this sample, this clonotype turned up a few times. The chain carries TRBV6-1 and TRBJ1-6; no clear D. Germline CDR1 reads MNHNS; CDR2 reads SASEGT. This CDR3 comprises 10 residues. V lost 5 bases and J 17 bases, leaving 10 bases between the germline ends. CDR3: CASSSEVVHF. The CDR3 DNA reads TGTGCCAGCAGTTCGGAGGTCGTCCACTTT.

The DNA for the CDR3 is TGTGCCAGCAGCTTCGAGCTCTACGAGCAGTACTTC. Amino acids: CASSFELYEQYF. V gene TRBV5-4 combines with J gene TRBJ2-7; D gene unclear. Germline CDR1 reads SGHNT; CDR2 reads YYREEE (reference sequence). The CDR3 is made up of 12 amino acids. The germline V and J ends were trimmed by 2 bases and 3 bases, with 6 bases remaining between them.